This TCR beta chain was retrieved from a study of cytomegalovirus exposure and HLA in healthy donors. After removal of 3 bases from V and 2 bases from J, the junction contained 12 bases not matched to a gene. This CDR3 region has 19 residues. Looked up from germline, CDR1 is SGHTA and CDR2 is FQGNSA. Study-wide findings and caveats: For most TCR beta V segments, an earlier analysis put the productive rate at about 87% or about 30% of the time. Fewer N-insertions than the roughly 700-donor mean were reportedly shown by an Asian-associated ancestry cluster in a later analysis. Presence/absence analyses rested on an assumption that sequencing depth was roughly uniform across donors. Clonal expansion, a later analysis showed, was greater in HLA-associated TCR beta chains than in equally common others.

A multiplex PCR was run with 60 Vbeta primers and 13 Jbeta primers. TCRdb keeps only in-frame clones here, not all; method: immunoSEQ multiplex PCR. The table lists 150,000 or so clones, more than 60% of them singletons. As to this clone: Its specificity is not known.

The J gene is TRBJ2-7, the V gene TRBV7-2; 14 positions agree with TRBD2. The TCR sequence derives from a middle-aged woman in good health and CMV-seropositive. Sample: PBMCs. CDR3: CASSFPGLAGEVGPYEQYF. CDR3 bases: TGTGCCAGCAGCTTCCCGGGACTAGCGGGAGAAGTGGGGCCCTACGAGCAGTACTTC.